This note documents a single TCR beta chain sequence. CDR1 and CDR2 from the germline V gene are SNHLY and FYNNEI. J gave up 5 bases and V 2 bases, and 14 bases lay outside the gene matches. This CDR3 has 18 residues. This specimen belongs to a study of blood T cell repertoires in COVID-19. As for the study in general: Sites across the United States, Italy and Spain contributed samples from acute and convalescent COVID-19. In each case, the material was cDNA or gDNA derived from T cells, B-cell-depleted T cells, or PBMCs.

In the authors' methods: Estimates of nucleated cell counts were drawn from the amplification of reference gene primers. Profiled with immunoSEQ multiplex PCR; TCRdb holds only in-frame clones, not every one. The DNA gave D and trimming, while V, J and clone size come from that table. The table shows 30,000 to 40,000 clones, with 93% occurring only once. The source material was peripheral blood. This chain links TRBV2 with TRBJ2-5, with TRBD2 identical over 10 bases. The TCR was taken from a human donor in a cohort sampled during active COVID-19. The CDR3 here is CASSESTVAGGFWETQYF. CDR3 DNA sequence: TGTGCCAGCAGTGAAAGTACGGTAGCGGGGGGTTTTTGGGAGACCCAGTACTTC.